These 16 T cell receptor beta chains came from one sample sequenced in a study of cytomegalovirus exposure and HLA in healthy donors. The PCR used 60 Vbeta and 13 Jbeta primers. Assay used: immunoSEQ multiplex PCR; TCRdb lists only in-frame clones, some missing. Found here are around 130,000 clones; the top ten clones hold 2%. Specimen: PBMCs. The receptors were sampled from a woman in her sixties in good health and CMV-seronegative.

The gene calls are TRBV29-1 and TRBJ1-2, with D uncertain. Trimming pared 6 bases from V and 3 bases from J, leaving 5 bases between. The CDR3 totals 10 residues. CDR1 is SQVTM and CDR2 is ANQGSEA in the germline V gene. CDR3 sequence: CSVADYGYTF. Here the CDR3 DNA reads TGCAGCGTGGCCGACTATGGCTACACCTTC.

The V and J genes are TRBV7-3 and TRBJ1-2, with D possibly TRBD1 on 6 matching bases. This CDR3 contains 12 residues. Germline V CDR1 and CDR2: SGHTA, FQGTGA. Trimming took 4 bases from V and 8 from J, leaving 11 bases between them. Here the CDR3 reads CASSSGVVGYTF. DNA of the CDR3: TGTGCCAGCAGCTCAGGGGTGGTGGGCTACACCTTC.

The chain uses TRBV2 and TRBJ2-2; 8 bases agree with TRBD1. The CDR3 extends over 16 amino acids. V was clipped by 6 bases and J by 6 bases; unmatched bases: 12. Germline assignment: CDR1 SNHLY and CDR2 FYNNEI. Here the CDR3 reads CASSDVFRGRSGELFF. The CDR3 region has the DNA TGTGCCAGCAGCGACGTCTTCAGGGGGCGCTCCGGGGAGCTGTTTTTT.

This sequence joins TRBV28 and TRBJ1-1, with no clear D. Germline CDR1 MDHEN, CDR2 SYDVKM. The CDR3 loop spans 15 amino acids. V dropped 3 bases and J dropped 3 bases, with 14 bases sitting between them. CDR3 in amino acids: CASSFGGRRYTEAFF. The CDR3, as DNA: TGTGCCAGCAGTTTTGGAGGGAGGCGGTACACTGAAGCTTTCTTT. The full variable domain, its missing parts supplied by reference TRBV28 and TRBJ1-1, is DVKVTQSSRYLVKRTGEKVFLECVQDMDHENMFWYRQDPGLGLRLIYFSYDVKMKEKGDIPEGYSVSREKKERFSLILESASTNQTSMYLCASSFGGRRYTEAFFGQGTRLTVV.

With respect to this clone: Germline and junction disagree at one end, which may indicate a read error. The CDR3 region is CASSFRTGGQETQYF. CDR3 sequence (DNA): TGTGCTAGCAGCTTTAGGACAGGAGGCCAAGAGACCCAGTACTTC. The rearrangement uses TRBV7-7 and TRBJ2-5, with TRBD1 identical over 7 bases. CDR1 and CDR2 (germline): SSHAT, FNYEAQ (reference sequence). The CDR3 sequence is 15 residues long. The full variable domain, its missing parts supplied by reference TRBV7-7 and TRBJ2-5, is GAGVSQSPRYKVTKRGQDVTLRCDPISSHATLYWYQQALGQGPEFLTYFNYEAQPDKSGLPSDRFSAERPEGSISTLTIQRTEQRDSAMYRCASSFRTGGQETQYFGPGTRLLVL.

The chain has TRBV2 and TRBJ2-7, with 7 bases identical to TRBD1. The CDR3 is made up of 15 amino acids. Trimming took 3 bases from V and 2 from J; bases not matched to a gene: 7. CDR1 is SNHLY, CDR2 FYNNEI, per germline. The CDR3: CASSERQGYTYEQYF. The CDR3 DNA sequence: TGTGCCAGCAGTGAGAGACAGGGCTATACCTACGAGCAGTACTTC.

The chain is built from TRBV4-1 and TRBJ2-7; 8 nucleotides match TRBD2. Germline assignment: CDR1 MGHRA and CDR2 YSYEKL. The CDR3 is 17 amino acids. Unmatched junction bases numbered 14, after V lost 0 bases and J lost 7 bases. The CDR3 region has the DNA TGCGCCAGCAGCCAAGATTGGCCCCGGGCCCGGGGGGGGGAGCAGTACTTC. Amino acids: CASSQDWPRARGGEQYF.

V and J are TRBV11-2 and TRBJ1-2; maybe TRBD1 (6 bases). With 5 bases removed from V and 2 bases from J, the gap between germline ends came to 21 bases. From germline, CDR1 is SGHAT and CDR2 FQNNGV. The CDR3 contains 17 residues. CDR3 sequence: CASSPHLRTVTNYGYTF. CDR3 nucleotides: TGTGCCAGCAGCCCCCATCTGCGGACAGTGACAAACTATGGCTACACCTTC.

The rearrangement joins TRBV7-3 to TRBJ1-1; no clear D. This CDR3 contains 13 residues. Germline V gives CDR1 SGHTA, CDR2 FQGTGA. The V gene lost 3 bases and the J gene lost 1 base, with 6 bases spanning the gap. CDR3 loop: CASSFGSNTEAFF. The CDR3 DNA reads TGTGCCAGCAGCTTCGGGTCGAACACTGAAGCTTTCTTT. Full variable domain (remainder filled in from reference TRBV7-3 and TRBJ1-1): GAGVSQTPSNKVTEKGKYVELRCDPISGHTALYWYRQSLGQGPEFLIYFQGTGAADDSGLPNDRFFAVRPEGSVSTLKIQRTERGDSAVYLCASSFGSNTEAFFGQGTRLTVV.

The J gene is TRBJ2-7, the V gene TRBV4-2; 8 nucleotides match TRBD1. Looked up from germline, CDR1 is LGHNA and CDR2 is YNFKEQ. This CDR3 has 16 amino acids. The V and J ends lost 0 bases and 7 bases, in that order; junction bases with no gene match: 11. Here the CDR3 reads CASSQDQGAGTWEQYF. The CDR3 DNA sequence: TGTGCCAGCAGCCAAGATCAGGGGGCAGGTACGTGGGAGCAGTACTTC.

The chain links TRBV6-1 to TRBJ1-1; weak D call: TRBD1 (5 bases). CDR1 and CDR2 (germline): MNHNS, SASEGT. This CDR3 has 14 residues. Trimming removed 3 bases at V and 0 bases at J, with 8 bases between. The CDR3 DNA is TGTGCCAGCAGTGAGATACAGGTGAACACTGAAGCTTTCTTT. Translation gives CASSEIQVNTEAFF.

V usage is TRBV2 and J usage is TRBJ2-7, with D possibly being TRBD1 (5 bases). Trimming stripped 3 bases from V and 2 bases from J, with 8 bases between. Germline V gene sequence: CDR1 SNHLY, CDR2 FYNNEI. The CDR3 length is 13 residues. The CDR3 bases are TGTGCCAGCAGTGACAGGGCCACCTACGAGCAGTACTTC. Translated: CASSDRATYEQYF. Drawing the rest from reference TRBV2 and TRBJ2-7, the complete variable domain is EPEVTQTPSHQVTQMGQEVILRCVPISNHLYFYWYRQILGQKVEFLVSFYNNEISEKSEIFDDQFSVERPDGSNFTLKIRSTKLEDSAMYFCASSDRATYEQYFGPGTRLTVT.

The CDR3 coding sequence is TGTGCCAGTGGTCCCCCCCGGGAAACTGAAGCTTTCTTT. Translation: CASGPPRETEAFF. V usage is TRBV19 and J usage is TRBJ1-1; D ambiguous. The V end was cut by 8 bases, the J end by 5 bases, with 15 bases between. Germline assignment: CDR1 LNHDA and CDR2 SQIVND (reference sequence). The CDR3 has 13 residues.

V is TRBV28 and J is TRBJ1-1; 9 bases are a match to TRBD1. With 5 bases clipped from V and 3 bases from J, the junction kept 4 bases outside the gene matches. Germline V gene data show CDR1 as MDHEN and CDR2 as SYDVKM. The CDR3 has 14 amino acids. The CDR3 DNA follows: TGTGCCAGCAGTCACAGGGGGCGGGACACTGAAGCTTTCTTT. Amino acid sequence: CASSHRGRDTEAFF.

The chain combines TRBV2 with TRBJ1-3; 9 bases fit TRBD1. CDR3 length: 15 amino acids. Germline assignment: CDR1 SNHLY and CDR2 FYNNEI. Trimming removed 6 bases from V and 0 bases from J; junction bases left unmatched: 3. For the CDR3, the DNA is TGTGCCAGCAGCGAGGGACAGGGCTCTGGAAACACCATATATTTT. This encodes CASSEGQGSGNTIYF.

The CDR3 DNA sequence: TGTGCCAGTAGGTACCCGGGATATGGCTACACCTTC. This gives the protein CASRYPGYGYTF. This rearrangement joins TRBV19 to TRBJ1-2; D is unresolved. The V end was cut by 6 bases, the J end by 5 bases, with 10 bases between. From germline, CDR1 is LNHDA and CDR2 SQIVND (reference sequence). The CDR3 runs to 12 residues.